This TCR beta chain was retrieved from a study of beta chain features in type 1 diabetes. The study's findings and limits: Significant though moderate, a shortening of TCRB CDR3s appeared in all four CD4+ subsets of Type 1 diabetes patients.

There are a few counts of this clone. Its target is not known. Distinct nucleotide sequences in the sample also encode this CDR3. Expressed TCRB transcripts got sequenced, as all isolated RNA was reverse transcribed. Only in-frame clones appear in the TCRdb table, and some are missing; sequencing was by immunoSEQ multiplex PCR. Among some 660,000 clones listed, 11% to 15% were seen once. Germline lookup yields CDR1 SGHDT and CDR2 YYEEEE. The germline V and J ends were trimmed by 1 base and 4 bases, with 2 bases remaining between them. This CDR3 spans 11 amino acids. Sequenced input: naive CD4+ T cells from blood. The TCR was taken from a man between 18 and 29 years old with type 1 diabetes. The chain recombines TRBV5-6 with TRBJ1-1, with no clear D. The CDR3 coding sequence is TGTGCCAGCAGCTTGCGCACTGAAGCTTTCTTT. It encodes CASSLRTEAFF.